The sequence of this T cell receptor (beta chain) was determined in a study of T cell responses to AZD1222 COVID-19 vaccine. Broader study findings: A mostly white British donor set with more females was recruited, and clonal diversity was possibly underestimated.

The repertoire was sequenced with immunoSEQ multiplex PCR; TCRdb's copy has only in-frame clones and lacks some. In the table there are about 120,000 clones, 88% of which are singletons. The CDR3 contains 14 residues. Germline-derived CDR1 and CDR2 are MNHEY and SVGAGI. This clone was found a few times. Its antigen is not identified. V is TRBV6-5 and J is TRBJ1-2; D possibly corresponds to TRBD1 (6 bases). The sequence was collected from an adult in good health. The sample was peripheral blood, taken on day 0 of AZD1222 vaccination. CDR3 amino acids: CVDLCEDRSYGYTF. CDR3 nucleotide sequence: TGTGTAGATCTATGTGAGGACAGAAGCTATGGCTACACCTTC.